The present TCR beta chain was sequenced within a study of T cell repertoires in cytomegalovirus infection. The length of the CDR3 is 14 residues. The junction had 11 bases not matched to a gene; V was cut back by 4 bases and J by 9 bases. CDR1 is DFQATT and CDR2 is SNEGSKA in the germline V gene (reference sequence). This clonotype occurred a few times. TCRdb called the reads again in MiXCR, with one record for every CDR3 protein. This sample has approximately 190,000 distinct CDR3 sequences, with less than 9.5% found just once. The source material was PBMCs. The sequence was collected from a human donor in good health (CMV status not recorded). Some clones in this sample may be carry-over from other donors' samples. The chain has TRBV20-1 and TRBJ2-5, with 10 bases identical to TRBD2. The CDR3 nucleotides read TGCAGTGCTAAACTAGCGGGACGGGTCGGGGCCCAGTACTTC. Translating gives CSAKLAGRVGAQYF.